The 18 T cell receptor beta chains given below trace back to one sample, sequenced in a study of OX40 agonist ivuxolimab in advanced cancers. The table came from immunoSEQ multiplex PCR; TCRdb's copy has only in-frame clones and leaves some out. The table shows 60,000 or so clones, with approximately 83% occurring only once. The sample in question was CD4+ or CD8+ T cells sorted from blood, obtained in a trial of the OX40 agonist ivuxolimab. The receptor source for this set is an adult with an advanced solid tumor such as melanoma, head and neck, liver or kidney cancer.

This chain uses TRBV19 with TRBJ1-5, with 8 bases lining up with TRBD1. The trim removed 5 bases at V and 6 bases at J, leaving 3 bases unmatched. CDR1 is LNHDA and CDR2 is SQIVND in the germline V gene (reference sequence). The CDR3 is made up of 13 amino acids. CDR3 region: CASSQGASQPQHF. Here the CDR3 DNA reads TGTGCCAGTAGTCAGGGGGCAAGTCAGCCCCAGCATTTT.

Comments on this clone: The germline gene is not matched at one end of the junction; a read error may be the cause. The J gene is TRBJ1-1, the V gene TRBV27, with D unresolved. This CDR3 is built from 12 residues. Germline V gives CDR1 MNHEY, CDR2 SMNVEV (reference sequence). The CDR3 here is CASILGNTEAFF. The CDR3 DNA follows: TGTGCCAGCATTTTAGGGAACACTGAAGCTTTCTTT.

V is TRBV11-1 and J is TRBJ2-2, with D tentatively TRBD1 (6 bases). Per germline, CDR1 SGHAT and CDR2 FQDESV (reference sequence). The CDR3 length is 19 residues. V dropped 1 base and J dropped 2 bases, with 20 bases sitting between them. The CDR3 here is CASSLGQGSSSFNTGELFF. The CDR3 DNA reads as TGTGCCAGCAGCTTAGGCCAGGGGTCTTCAAGTTTCAACACCGGGGAGCTGTTTTTT. Complete variable domain (other parts from reference TRBV11-1 and TRBJ2-2): EAEVAQSPRYKITEKSQAVAFWCDPISGHATLYWYRQILGQGPELLVQFQDESVVDDSQLPKDRFSAERLKGVDSTLKIQPAELGDSAMYLCASSLGQGSSSFNTGELFFGEGSRLTVL.

The chain has TRBV7-6 and TRBJ2-3; perhaps TRBD2 as D (7 bases). V was pared by 1 base and J by 2 bases, with 13 bases between. Per the germline V gene, CDR1 is SGHVS and CDR2 is FNYEAQ. This CDR3 comprises 16 residues. The CDR3 DNA reads as TGTGCCAGCAGCTTAGTAGTGGGGGGGCCCACAGATACGCAGTATTTT. Protein: CASSLVVGGPTDTQYF.

The chain joins TRBV15 to TRBJ1-1; no definite D call. The CDR3 is 13 residues long. V lost 4 bases and J 10 bases, leaving 16 bases between the germline ends. Germline CDR1 is LNHNV and CDR2 is YYDKDF (reference sequence). CDR3 nucleotide sequence: TGTGCCACCAGCATTAGAGGGTGGAGCGGAGCTTTCTTT. Amino acid sequence: CATSIRGWSGAFF. The whole variable domain, remainder taken from reference TRBV15 and TRBJ1-1, is DAMVIQNPRYQVTQFGKPVTLSCSQTLNHNVMYWYQQKSSQAPKLLFHYYDKDFNNEADTPDNFQSRRPNTSFCFLDIRSPGLGDTAMYLCATSIRGWSGAFFGQGTRLTVV.

The chain recombines TRBV5-6 with TRBJ2-5; TRBD1 matches 7 bases. With V trimmed by 5 bases and J by 2 bases, 3 bases remained unmatched. The CDR3 spans 13 residues. Germline CDR1 and CDR2: SGHDT and YYEEEE. The CDR3 DNA reads TGTGCCAGCAGTGGGACAGTACAAGAGACCCAGTACTTC. It codes for CASSGTVQETQYF. Combining the CDR3 with reference TRBV5-6 and TRBJ2-5 gives the whole variable domain DAGVTQSPTHLIKTRGQQVTLRCSPKSGHDTVSWYQQALGQGPQFIFQYYEEEERQRGNFPDRFSGHQFPNYSSELNVNALLLGDSALYLCASSGTVQETQYFGPGTRLLVL.

The rearrangement links TRBV6-5 to TRBJ1-1; a weak D match, TRBD1 (6 bases). The V end lost 2 bases, the J end lost 0 bases, and 10 bases lay between the germline ends. The CDR3 is made up of 15 amino acids. Per germline, CDR1 MNHEY and CDR2 SVGAGI. The CDR3 DNA is TGTGCCAGCAGTTACGGGGGGGCCGTGAACACTGAAGCTTTCTTT. Its protein product is CASSYGGAVNTEAFF.

The chain recombines TRBV5-1 with TRBJ2-5; TRBD1 aligns across 7 bases. The CDR3 runs to 15 residues. Germline V gene data show CDR1 as SGHRS and CDR2 as YFSETQ. J was trimmed by 1 base and V by 5 bases; bases with no gene match: 8. This chain's CDR3 is CASSFRGIGQETQYF. The DNA for the CDR3 is TGCGCCAGCAGTTTCAGGGGGATCGGCCAAGAGACCCAGTACTTC.

The rearrangement links TRBV13 to TRBJ1-5; 7 positions agree with TRBD1. Looked up from germline, CDR1 is PRHDT and CDR2 is FYEKMQ (reference sequence). With 3 bases clipped from V and 6 bases from J, the junction kept 8 bases outside the gene matches. The CDR3 sequence is 15 residues long. In DNA form, the CDR3 reads TGTGCCAGCAGCTTCCAGGATCAGGGGGGTCAGCCCCAGCATTTT. Amino acids: CASSFQDQGGQPQHF. Supplemented by reference TRBV13 and TRBJ1-5, the full variable domain reads AAGVIQSPRHLIKEKRETATLKCYPIPRHDTVYWYQQGPGQDPQFLISFYEKMQSDKGSIPDRFSAQQFSDYHSELNMSSLELGDSALYFCASSFQDQGGQPQHFGDGTRLSIL.

This clone was detected only once. The gene calls are TRBV28 and TRBJ2-1; D not resolved. CDR3 size: 14 residues. V lost 3 bases and J 7 bases, leaving 13 bases between the germline ends. Germline CDR1 and CDR2: MDHEN and SYDVKM. In DNA form, the CDR3 reads TGTGCCAGCAGTTTTTCTGCGATGGAGAATGAGCAGTTCTTC. Translating it yields CASSFSAMENEQFF. Drawing the rest from reference TRBV28 and TRBJ2-1, the complete variable domain is DVKVTQSSRYLVKRTGEKVFLECVQDMDHENMFWYRQDPGLGLRLIYFSYDVKMKEKGDIPEGYSVSREKKERFSLILESASTNQTSMYLCASSFSAMENEQFFGPGTRLTVL.

The J gene is TRBJ2-7, the V gene TRBV19; the D gene is possibly TRBD1 (6 bases). V was shortened by 7 bases and J by 4 bases, with 11 bases between the two germline ends. Germline CDR1 is LNHDA and CDR2 is SQIVND (reference sequence). The CDR3 runs to 12 residues. The CDR3 sequence: CASTSGAYEQYF. CDR3 DNA sequence: TGTGCCAGTACGTCAGGGGCGTACGAGCAGTACTTC.

This clone is a singleton in its sample. The rearrangement joins TRBV7-6 to TRBJ2-1; tentative D call: TRBD1 (5 bases). The V and J ends lost 1 base and 8 bases respectively, with 9 bases between them. Germline lookup yields CDR1 SGHVS and CDR2 FNYEAQ. CDR3 length: 13 residues. CDR3 amino acids: CASSLEAGHEQFF. The CDR3 coding sequence is TGTGCCAGCAGCTTAGAGGCAGGGCATGAGCAGTTCTTC. The entire variable domain, with the rest obtained from reference TRBV7-6 and TRBJ2-1, is as follows: GAGVSQSPRYKVTKRGQDVALRCDPISGHVSLYWYRQALGQGPEFLTYFNYEAQQDKSGLPNDRFSAERPEGSISTLTIQRTEQRDSAMYRCASSLEAGHEQFFGPGTRLTVL.

The V gene is TRBV29-1, the J gene TRBJ2-7; TRBD1 might be the D (5 bases). Germline V CDR1 and CDR2: SQVTM, ANQGSEA. This CDR3 region has 15 residues. The V and J ends lost 5 bases and 0 bases respectively, with 17 bases between them. CDR3: CSVLSYLRGSYEQYF. The CDR3 DNA is TGCAGCGTTCTATCTTACTTAAGGGGCTCCTACGAGCAGTACTTC.

The rearrangement uses TRBV5-6 and TRBJ2-1; the match to TRBD1 covers 11 bases. The CDR3 runs 15 residues. The V and J ends lost 4 bases and 2 bases, in that order; junction bases with no gene match: 2. Germline V gene lookup returns CDR1 SGHDT and CDR2 YYEEEE. The CDR3 spells CASSVGQGAYNEQFF. The CDR3 nucleotides read TGTGCCAGCAGCGTGGGACAGGGGGCCTACAATGAGCAGTTCTTC. Based on the CDR3 plus reference TRBV5-6 and TRBJ2-1, the full variable domain is DAGVTQSPTHLIKTRGQQVTLRCSPKSGHDTVSWYQQALGQGPQFIFQYYEEEERQRGNFPDRFSGHQFPNYSSELNVNALLLGDSALYLCASSVGQGAYNEQFFGPGTRLTVL.

The genes are TRBV5-6 and TRBJ2-7; no firm D call. Trimming stripped 5 bases from V and 2 bases from J, with 11 bases between. CDR1 is SGHDT and CDR2 is YYEEEE in the germline V gene. The CDR3 has 13 residues. CDR3 nucleotides: TGTGCCAGCAGGGTGACGGCTACCTACGAGCAGTACTTC. This encodes CASRVTATYEQYF.

This chain joins TRBV29-1 and TRBJ1-2; 7 nucleotides line up with TRBD1. Germline CDR1 and CDR2: SQVTM and ANQGSEA. This CDR3 is 13 amino acids long. J lost 4 bases, V lost 7 bases, and 9 bases had no gene match. The CDR3 sequence is CSAVRDSSYGYTF. The CDR3 DNA is TGCAGCGCAGTAAGGGACAGTTCCTATGGCTACACCTTC.

The V gene is TRBV19, the J gene TRBJ1-4, with D possibly being TRBD1 (6 bases). From germline, CDR1 is LNHDA and CDR2 SQIVND (reference sequence). The CDR3 runs 14 residues. V was shortened by 3 bases and J by 7 bases, with 12 bases between the two germline ends. The CDR3 coding sequence is TGTGCCAGTAGTATTTTCGACAGGAGTGAAAAACTGTTTTTT. This sequence encodes CASSIFDRSEKLFF.

The J gene is TRBJ1-3, the V gene TRBV7-9; D gene ambiguous. The CDR3 runs to 13 residues. V lost 2 bases and J lost 4, with 6 bases in between. CDR1 is SEHNR and CDR2 is FQNEAQ in the germline V gene (reference sequence). For the CDR3, the DNA is TGTGCCAGCAGCTTAACGGAGGGAAACACCATATATTTT. Encoded protein: CASSLTEGNTIYF.